A selection of T cell receptor beta chains follows, all from one sample in a study of T cell responses to AZD1222 COVID-19 vaccine. The method was immunoSEQ multiplex PCR; TCRdb's version includes in-frame clones alone and lacks a portion of them. The table has more than 90,000 clones, roughly 84% seen once. The sample here was peripheral blood, taken on day 0 of AZD1222 vaccination. These receptors came from an adult in good health. The CDR3 runs from the conserved cysteine through the conserved F or W. A D gene is named only where the DNA matches it firmly. Size is omitted from some rows. Given values are once, few, many or a class for expanded clones.

D gene | clone size | J gene | CDR3 length | V gene | CDR3 DNA | CDR3 protein
. | . | TRBJ1-4 | 14 | TRBV5-1 | TGCGCCAGCAGCTTGGGACAGAGTAATGAAAAACTGTTTTTT | CASSLGQSNEKLFF
. | . | TRBJ2-2 | 16 | TRBV5-1 | TGCGCCAGCAGCTTGGTCCAGCGAGCGAACACCGGGGAGCTGTTTTTT | CASSLVQRANTGELFF
TRBD1 | once | TRBJ1-2 | 16 | TRBV28 | TGTGCCAGCAGTTTGCCGCCGGGACAGGGGGCCTATGGCTACACCTTC | CASSLPPGQGAYGYTF
TRBD1 | . | TRBJ1-5 | 18 | TRBV6-6 | TGTGCCAGCAGTCCCCCGGGACAGGGGGTTGGTAGCAATCAGCCCCAGCATTTT | CASSPPGQGVGSNQPQHF
TRBD1 | . | TRBJ2-6 | 21 | TRBV28 | TGTGCCAGCAGAAACCGGGACAGGGGTGCGGGAATCCTATCTGGGGCCAACGTCCTGACTTTC | CASRNRDRGAGILSGANVLTF
. | once | TRBJ2-5 | 12 | TRBV18 | TGTGCCAGCTCACCGATCGGAGAGACCCAGTACTTC | CASSPIGETQYF
TRBD2 | . | TRBJ2-5 | 14 | TRBV19 | TGTGCCAGTAGTGTCGGGACTAGTCCCGAGACCCAGTACTTC | CASSVGTSPETQYF
. | . | TRBJ2-5 | 15 | TRBV29-1 | TGCAGCGTTGTGAATAGATTTCCCGGACCAGAGACCCAGTACTTC | CSVVNRFPGPETQYF
TRBD1 | . | TRBJ1-3 | 13 | TRBV6-5 | TGTGCCAGCATCCTGACAGGGGGAAACACCATATATTTT | CASILTGGNTIYF
TRBD1 | . | TRBJ1-2 | 14 | TRBV28 | TGTGCCAGCAGTTTAGGGACAGGGGGCTATGGCTACACCTTC | CASSLGTGGYGYTF
. | . | TRBJ2-1 | 16 | TRBV29-1 | TGCAGCGTTGAAGGGCAGGCCGGACTAAAAAACAATGAGCAGTTCTTC | CSVEGQAGLKNNEQFF
TRBD2 | . | TRBJ2-3 | 15 | TRBV7-9 | TGTGCCAGCAGCTTGAGCGGGGGACCCACAGATACGCAGTATTTT | CASSLSGGPTDTQYF
. | . | TRBJ2-1 | 14 | TRBV7-9 | TGTGCCAGCAGCTTAGGAGGGTCCTACAATGAGCAGTTCTTC | CASSLGGSYNEQFF
. | . | TRBJ2-2 | 17 | TRBV7-8 | TGTGCCAGCAGCTTTGGTGGGGGGCGGTGGAACACCGGGGAGCTGTTTTTT | CASSFGGGRWNTGELFF
TRBD2 | . | TRBJ2-3 | 16 | TRBV24-1 | TGTGCCACCAGTGATTTAAGCGGGGGGGTCACAGATACGCAGTATTTT | CATSDLSGGVTDTQYF
TRBD1 | . | TRBJ2-4 | 14 | TRBV5-8 | TGTGCCAGCAGTCCCGGGACAGGGATGAACATTCAGTACTTC | CASSPGTGMNIQYF
. | . | TRBJ1-2 | 12 | TRBV14 | TGTGCCAGCAGCCCACGTGGCTATGGCTACACCTTC | CASSPRGYGYTF
. | . | TRBJ2-5 | 14 | TRBV4-2 | TGTGCCAGCAGCCAAGTCCCAGGGGAGGAGACCCAGTACTTC | CASSQVPGEETQYF
TRBD1 | . | TRBJ2-7 | 15 | TRBV18 | TGTGCCAGCTCACCGGCCGGGACAGGGTCCTACGAGCAGTACTTC | CASSPAGTGSYEQYF
. | . | TRBJ2-2 | 14 | TRBV6-1 | TGTGCCAGCAGTGAACAACCATTTCCCGGCGAGCTGTTTTTT | CASSEQPFPGELFF
. | . | TRBJ1-3 | 15 | TRBV5-1 | TGCGCCAGCAGATCGGACGTAAGCTCTGGAAACACCATATATTTT | CASRSDVSSGNTIYF
TRBD2 | . | TRBJ2-1 | 17 | TRBV3-1/TRBV3-2 | TGTGCCAGCAGCCCTCAAGGGAGCCGACTTGGGGGGGATGAGCAGTTCTTC | CASSPQGSRLGGDEQFF
TRBD1 | . | TRBJ1-2 | 17 | TRBV28 | TGTGCCAGCAGTAGTAACTCCGGACAGGGGGTAGCTTATGGCTACACCTTC | CASSSNSGQGVAYGYTF
. | . | TRBJ2-5 | 17 | TRBV7-2 | TGTGCCAGCAGCTTACCGACCCTAGCCGGAGGTTCTGAGACCCAGTACTTC | CASSLPTLAGGSETQYF
TRBD1 | . | TRBJ1-2 | 15 | TRBV11-3 | TGTGCCAGCAGCTTAGGTTTACTAGGGACAGATGGCTACACCTTC | CASSLGLLGTDGYTF
. | . | TRBJ2-5 | 15 | TRBV2 | TGTGCCAGCAGTGAATACGGGCAGGGAGTGGAGACCCAGTACTTC | CASSEYGQGVETQYF
TRBD2 | . | TRBJ2-7 | 14 | TRBV18 | TGTGCCAGCTCATGGCGGGAGAGGGACTACGAGCAGTACTTC | CASSWRERDYEQYF
. | . | TRBJ1-1 | 13 | TRBV18 | TGTGCCAGCTCACAGGGCGGCTCCGTTGAAGCTTTCTTT | CASSQGGSVEAFF
. | . | TRBJ1-6 | 13 | TRBV3-1/TRBV3-2 | TGTGCCAGCAGCCAAGGTGGCGGATCACCCCTCCACTTT | CASSQGGGSPLHF
TRBD1 | . | TRBJ1-5 | 14 | TRBV4-3 | TGCGCCAGCAGTTCGGGACAGGGCGGTCAGCCCCAGCATTTT | CASSSGQGGQPQHF
. | . | TRBJ1-5 | 11 | TRBV2 | TGTGCCAGCAGTTTAAATCAGCCCCAGCATTTT | CASSLNQPQHF
. | . | TRBJ1-3 | 12 | TRBV18 | TGTGCCAGTATACCCTCTGGAAACACCATATATTTT | CASIPSGNTIYF
. | . | TRBJ2-5 | 14 | TRBV2 | TGTGCCAGCAGTCCCGGGTCAACGAGAGAGACCCAGTACTTC | CASSPGSTRETQYF
. | . | TRBJ1-5 | 17 | TRBV15 | TGTGCCACCAGCAGAGAGTCCGCGGGGCGCCGATATCAGCCCCAGCATTTT | CATSRESAGRRYQPQHF
TRBD1 | few | TRBJ2-7 | 14 | TRBV7-6 | TGTGCCAGCAGCCGGGGACAGGGTTTCTACGAGCAGTACTTC | CASSRGQGFYEQYF
TRBD1 | . | TRBJ1-6 | 15 | TRBV2 | TGTGCCAGCAGTTTGGACAGGGGAAGAAGTTCACCCCTCCACTTT | CASSLDRGRSSPLHF
. | . | TRBJ2-1 | 14 | TRBV5-1 | TGCGCCAGCACCTACGGGACCACCTACAATGAGCAGTTCTTC | CASTYGTTYNEQFF
. | . | TRBJ2-5 | 14 | TRBV19 | TGTGCCAGTAGTTACGCGGGGAGCCAAGAGACCCAGTACTTC | CASSYAGSQETQYF
. | . | TRBJ2-1 | 15 | TRBV5-4 | TGTGCCAGCAGCTTCAGACTAGGGTCCTACAATGAGCAGTTCTTC | CASSFRLGSYNEQFF
. | . | TRBJ1-4 | 14 | TRBV5-1 | TGCGCCAGCAGCTTAGCAGGTTCGAATGAAAAACTGTTTTTT | CASSLAGSNEKLFF
TRBD2 | . | TRBJ2-3 | 17 | TRBV5-1 | TGCGCCAGCAGCCTAAGGACCCTAGCGGGAGGCGCAGATACGCAGTATTTT | CASSLRTLAGGADTQYF
TRBD2 | . | TRBJ2-1 | 15 | TRBV6-5 | TGTGCCAGCAGGCTAGCGGGGGGAAACTACAATGAGCAGTTCTTC | CASRLAGGNYNEQFF
. | . | TRBJ1-4 | 16 | TRBV28 | TGTGCCAGCACTCACTCGGGGTGGGCGGGTAATGAAAAACTGTTTTTT | CASTHSGWAGNEKLFF
. | . | TRBJ1-1 | 14 | TRBV6-4 | TGTGCCAGCAGGCGACCGAGGGGGAACACTGAAGCTTTCTTT | CASRRPRGNTEAFF
. | . | TRBJ1-2 | 12 | TRBV19 | TGTGCCAGTAGCAGTACAGGGTTTGGCTACACCTTC | CASSSTGFGYTF
TRBD1 | . | TRBJ2-2 | 15 | TRBV5-3 | TGTGCCAGAAGCTCTACAGGGGTAGACACCGGGGAGCTGTTTTTT | CARSSTGVDTGELFF
TRBD1 | . | TRBJ2-7 | 14 | TRBV2 | TGTGCCAGCTATTACAGGGGGACCTCCTACGAGCAGTACTTC | CASYYRGTSYEQYF
. | once | TRBJ2-5 | 14 | TRBV5-1 | TGCGCCAGCAGCGACGCCGGGGTCCAAGAGACCCAGTACTTC | CASSDAGVQETQYF
. | . | TRBJ1-1 | 11 | TRBV6-5 | TGTGCCAGCAGGGGACGGCCTGAAGCTTTCTTT | CASRGRPEAFF
. | once | TRBJ1-1 | 14 | TRBV29-1 | TGCAGCGTTTCATCAGGGGCTATGAACACTGAAGCTTTCTTT | CSVSSGAMNTEAFF
. | many | TRBJ1-5 | 15 | TRBV2 | TGTGCCAGCAGTGTTTGGACCGAGGGCAATCAGCCCCAGCATTTT | CASSVWTEGNQPQHF
. | . | TRBJ2-7 | 15 | TRBV27 | TGTGCCAGCAGTTTACGGGTATACTTATATTACGAGCAGTACTTC | CASSLRVYLYYEQYF
TRBD2 | once | TRBJ2-3 | 17 | TRBV7-8 | TGTGCCAGCAGCCCGAAAATAGCGGGGGGGCCCACAGATACGCAGTATTTT | CASSPKIAGGPTDTQYF
. | . | TRBJ2-5 | 17 | TRBV3-1/TRBV3-2 | TGTGCCAGCAGCTCCTTCCCACGAGGACAGCTCCAAGAGACCCAGTACTTC | CASSSFPRGQLQETQYF
. | . | TRBJ1-1 | 14 | TRBV18 | TGTGCCAGCTCACCACAGGGAGTGAACACTGAAGCTTTCTTT | CASSPQGVNTEAFF